This T cell receptor beta chain originates from a study of blood T cell repertoires in COVID-19. The length of the CDR3 is 13 residues. CDR1 and CDR2 (germline): SQVTM, ANQGSEA. The ends were cut back, 6 bases at V and 7 bases at J, with 15 bases in the middle. This clone was observed a few times. Per the original methods: Estimation of nucleated cell counts relied on the amplification of reference gene primers. Clones were sequenced by immunoSEQ multiplex PCR, and TCRdb holds only the in-frame ones, with some missing. The D gene and trimming were derived from the DNA, and the V and J assignments and clone size from that table. The sample records about 270,000 clones, about 81% being singletons.

The chain is built from TRBV29-1 and TRBJ2-2, with a tentative D call TRBD1 (6 bases). Material: peripheral blood. The receptor was isolated from a human donor with COVID-19, enrolled during active disease. The donor label of this sample is uncertain. The CDR3 DNA sequence: TGCAGCGTGATGAAACAGGGCGGCGGGGAGCTGTTTTTT. Amino acids: CSVMKQGGGELFF.